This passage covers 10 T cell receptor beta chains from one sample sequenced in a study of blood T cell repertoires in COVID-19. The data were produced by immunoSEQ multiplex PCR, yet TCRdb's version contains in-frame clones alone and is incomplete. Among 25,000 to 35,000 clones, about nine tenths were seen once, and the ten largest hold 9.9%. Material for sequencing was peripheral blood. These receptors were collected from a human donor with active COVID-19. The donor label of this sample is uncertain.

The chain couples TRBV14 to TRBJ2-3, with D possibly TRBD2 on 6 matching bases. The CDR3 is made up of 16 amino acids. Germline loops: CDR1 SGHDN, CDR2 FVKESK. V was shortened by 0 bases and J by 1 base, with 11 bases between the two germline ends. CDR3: CASSQDWEARTDTQYF. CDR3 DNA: TGTGCCAGCAGCCAAGATTGGGAGGCCCGCACAGATACGCAGTATTTT.

In DNA form, the CDR3 reads TGTGCCAGTAGTCCCAGACAGGGTACTAACTATGGCTACACCTTC. It codes for CASSPRQGTNYGYTF. The V call is TRBV19, the J call TRBJ1-2; TRBD1 aligns across 7 bases. Trimming cost V 5 bases and J 0 bases; bases outside gene matches: 6. Germline CDR1 reads LNHDA; CDR2 reads SQIVND (reference sequence). The CDR3 sequence is 15 residues long.

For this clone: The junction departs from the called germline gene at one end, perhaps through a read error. This CDR3 is CATSGDRTFTDTQYF. CDR3 nucleotides: TGTGCCACCAGCGGAGACAGGACATTCACAGATACGCAGTATTTT. The chain has TRBV15 and TRBJ2-3; the D gene is possibly TRBD1 (6 bases). This CDR3 region has 15 residues. Germline-derived CDR1 and CDR2 are LNHNV and YYDKDF (reference sequence).

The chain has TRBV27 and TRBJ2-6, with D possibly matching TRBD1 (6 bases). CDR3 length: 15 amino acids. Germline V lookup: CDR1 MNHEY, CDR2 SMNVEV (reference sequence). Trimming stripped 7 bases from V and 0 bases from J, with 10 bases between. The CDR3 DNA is TGTGCCAGCATGTCAGGGGTCTCTGGGGCCAACGTCCTGACTTTC. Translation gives CASMSGVSGANVLTF.

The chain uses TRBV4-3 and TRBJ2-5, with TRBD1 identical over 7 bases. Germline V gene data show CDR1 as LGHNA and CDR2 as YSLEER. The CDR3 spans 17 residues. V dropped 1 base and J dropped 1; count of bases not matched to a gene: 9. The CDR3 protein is CASSQGFPGGSQETQYF. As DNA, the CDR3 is TGCGCCAGCAGCCAAGGTTTCCCAGGGGGTAGCCAAGAGACCCAGTACTTC.

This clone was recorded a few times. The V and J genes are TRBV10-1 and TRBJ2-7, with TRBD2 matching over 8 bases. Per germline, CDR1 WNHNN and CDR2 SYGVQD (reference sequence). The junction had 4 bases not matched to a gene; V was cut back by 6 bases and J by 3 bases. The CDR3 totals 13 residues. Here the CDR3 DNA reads TGCGCCAGCAGGCGGCTAGCGGGCTACGAGCAGTACTTC. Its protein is CASRRLAGYEQYF.

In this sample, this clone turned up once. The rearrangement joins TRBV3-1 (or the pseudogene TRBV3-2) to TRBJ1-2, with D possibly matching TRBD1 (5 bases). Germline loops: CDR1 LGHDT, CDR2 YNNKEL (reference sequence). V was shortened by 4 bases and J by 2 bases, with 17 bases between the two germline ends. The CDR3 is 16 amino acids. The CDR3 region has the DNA TGTGCCAGCAGCCCCCGAGGACGGGGGAGAAACTATGGCTACACCTTC. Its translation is CASSPRGRGRNYGYTF.

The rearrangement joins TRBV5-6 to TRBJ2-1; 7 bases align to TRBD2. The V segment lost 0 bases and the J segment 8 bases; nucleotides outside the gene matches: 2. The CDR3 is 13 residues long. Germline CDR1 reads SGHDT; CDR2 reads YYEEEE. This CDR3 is CASSLAGGHEQFF. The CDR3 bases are TGTGCCAGCAGCTTGGCGGGGGGACATGAGCAGTTCTTC.

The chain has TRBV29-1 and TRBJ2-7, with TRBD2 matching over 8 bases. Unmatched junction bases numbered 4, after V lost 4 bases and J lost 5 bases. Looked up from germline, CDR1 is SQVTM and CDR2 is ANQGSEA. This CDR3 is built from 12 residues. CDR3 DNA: TGCAGCGTTGGAAGCGGGAGAAACGAGCAGTACTTC. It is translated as CSVGSGRNEQYF.

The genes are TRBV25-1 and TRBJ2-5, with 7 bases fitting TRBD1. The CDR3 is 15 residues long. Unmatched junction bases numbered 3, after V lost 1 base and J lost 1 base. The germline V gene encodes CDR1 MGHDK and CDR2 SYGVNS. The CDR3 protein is CASSELPGGQETQYF. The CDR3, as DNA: TGTGCCAGCAGTGAATTACCAGGGGGCCAAGAGACCCAGTACTTC.